What follows are 21 T cell receptor beta chains derived from one specimen sequenced in a study of blood T cells in healthy people across ages. A second PCR of about 7 to 12 cycles used a sample-barcoded 5' primer and a J-beta primer mix. One entry per CDR3 protein, called by TCRdb with MiXCR from the 5' RACE reads. The table has 780,000 or so distinct CDR3 sequences, about 61% seen once. Sequences were obtained from blood. Receptors were obtained from a man in his forties in good health.

The sample holds many counts of this clonotype. J is TRBJ2-3 and V is TRBV3-1; D is uncertain. This CDR3 contains 14 residues. V was cut by 0 bases and J by 4 bases, with 8 bases left in between. Germline V lookup: CDR1 LGHDT, CDR2 YNNKEL (reference sequence). The CDR3 DNA reads as TGTGCCAGCAGCCAAGACGTCAAGGCAGATACGCAGTATTTT. Amino acids: CASSQDVKADTQYF.

Only one count was recorded for this clonotype. One end of the junction varies from germline; a read error may be responsible. The chain recombines TRBV5-6 with TRBJ2-6; unclear D gene. This CDR3 region has 17 residues. Germline CDR1 and CDR2: SGHDT and YYEEEE. CDR3 in DNA: TGTACCAGCAGCTTGTCTTTGCGCCGCTCTGGGGCCAACGTCCTGACTTTC. Translated: CTSSLSLRRSGANVLTF.

In its sample, this clonotype was seen a few times. The V call is TRBV20-1, the J call TRBJ2-7; maybe TRBD2 (5 bases). Trimming took 3 bases from V and 10 from J, leaving 25 bases between them. Per the germline V gene, CDR1 is DFQATT and CDR2 is SNEGSKA (reference sequence). The CDR3 spans 15 residues. The CDR3 sequence is CSASATSFPMSTQYF. The DNA of the CDR3 is TGCAGTGCTAGCGCCACTAGTTTCCCCATGAGTACCCAGTACTTC.

The chain carries TRBV28 and TRBJ1-2; tentative D call: TRBD1 (5 bases). This CDR3 comprises 16 residues. V was cut by 3 bases and J by 4 bases, with 18 bases left in between. Germline V gene data show CDR1 as MDHEN and CDR2 as SYDVKM. CDR3 nucleotide sequence: TGTGCCAGCAGTTTCGTCGACAGATGGGCCCCCTATGGCTACACCTTC. Its protein product is CASSFVDRWAPYGYTF.

The chain links TRBV6-2 or TRBV6-3 to TRBJ2-2; D not certain. The germline V and J ends were trimmed by 9 bases and 4 bases, with 9 bases remaining between them. The CDR3 covers 12 residues. Germline CDR1 and CDR2: MNHEY and SVGEGT. As DNA, the CDR3 is TGTGCCAGTAGATACGGCACCGGGGAGCTGTTTTTT. Protein: CASRYGTGELFF.

The chain links TRBV5-1 to TRBJ2-5, with D possibly being TRBD1 (7 bases). This CDR3 comprises 15 residues. V lost 3 bases to trimming and J lost 2 bases, with 14 bases between them. CDR1 and CDR2 from the germline V gene are SGHRS and YFSETQ. The CDR3 coding sequence is TGCGCCAGCAGCTGGGGGGACAGAGAGCAAGAGACCCAGTACTTC. Its translation: CASSWGDREQETQYF.

V is TRBV20-1 and J is TRBJ1-1; D is perhaps TRBD1 (5 bases). Germline CDR1 DFQATT, CDR2 SNEGSKA (reference sequence). The CDR3 covers 12 residues. The V gene lost 5 bases and the J gene lost 7 bases, with 14 bases spanning the gap. CDR3 bases: TGCAGTGCTGGTGTCCAGGGAGTTGAAGCTTTCTTT. Translating it yields CSAGVQGVEAFF.

The chain combines TRBV9 with TRBJ1-2; D gene ambiguous. The germline CDR1 and CDR2 sequences are SGDLS and YYNGEE. The V and J ends lost 6 bases and 5 bases respectively, with 8 bases between them. CDR3 length: 11 residues. CDR3 bases: TGTGCCAGCATGGGGTCGTATGGCTACACCTTC. Its protein product is CASMGSYGYTF.

The V call is TRBV5-1, the J call TRBJ1-4, with D tentatively TRBD1 (5 bases). Looked up from germline, CDR1 is SGHRS and CDR2 is YFSETQ. V was pared by 6 bases and J by 7 bases, with 25 bases between. There are 17 residues in the CDR3. The CDR3 sequence: CASTPEAGSPGGEKLFF. CDR3 coding DNA: TGCGCCAGCACGCCCGAGGCAGGGAGCCCAGGCGGTGAAAAACTGTTTTTT.

This clonotype has more than one count but fewer than ten. The chain links TRBV29-1 to TRBJ1-5; 10 bases match TRBD1. This CDR3 has 16 amino acids. Germline V gives CDR1 SQVTM, CDR2 ANQGSEA. The CDR3 region is CSERGQGTSSNQPQHF. CDR3 DNA: TGCAGTGAAAGGGGACAGGGGACATCGAGCAATCAGCCCCAGCATTTT.

The rearrangement uses TRBV27 and TRBJ2-3; D is perhaps TRBD1 or TRBD2 (5 bases each). Trimming shortened V by 0 bases and J by 6 bases, and 13 bases separated the two germline ends. The germline CDR1 and CDR2 sequences are MNHEY and SMNVEV (reference sequence). This CDR3 has 15 residues. DNA of the CDR3: TGTGCCAGCAGTTTATCACGGGGCCAGAAGGATACGCAGTATTTT. The encoded protein is CASSLSRGQKDTQYF.

The chain is built from TRBV7-2 and TRBJ2-7, with 11 bases matching TRBD2. Germline trimming cut 5 bases from V and 5 bases from J; bases unmatched to any gene: 14. The germline gives CDR1 SGHTA, CDR2 FQGNSA. The CDR3 is made up of 17 amino acids. In nucleotides, the CDR3 is TGTGCCAGCAGCCGAGGAGGTAGCGGGAGGGTTCTCGACGAGCAGTACTTC. Amino acids: CASSRGGSGRVLDEQYF.

The chain uses TRBV7-3 and TRBJ2-1; 10 positions match TRBD1. V was clipped by 8 bases and J by 2 bases; unmatched bases: 6. The germline gives CDR1 SGHTA, CDR2 FQGTGA. This CDR3 has 15 amino acids. The CDR3 is CASAPTGGTYNEQFF. CDR3 in DNA: TGTGCCAGCGCTCCGACAGGGGGCACCTACAATGAGCAGTTCTTC.

The rearrangement links TRBV20-1 to TRBJ2-7, with 8 nucleotides matching TRBD1. The CDR3 consists of 16 residues. The trim removed 1 base at V and 2 bases at J, leaving 10 bases unmatched. The V gene's germline CDR1 is DFQATT and CDR2 SNEGSKA (reference sequence). The CDR3, as DNA: TGCAGTGCTAGAGGGGACCGACAGGGGCAAACCTACGAGCAGTACTTC. As protein: CSARGDRQGQTYEQYF.

V is TRBV20-1 and J is TRBJ1-2; the D gene is possibly TRBD1 (5 bases). CDR3 length: 12 residues. CDR1 is DFQATT and CDR2 is SNEGSKA in the germline V gene (reference sequence). Trimming shortened V by 3 bases and J by 10 bases, and 15 bases separated the two germline ends. In nucleotides, the CDR3 is TGCAGTGCTAGGATGTCGGGGGGAAACTACACCTTC. Its protein product is CSARMSGGNYTF.

In this sample, this clonotype turned up once. This chain uses TRBV29-1 with TRBJ2-7; D possibly corresponds to TRBD1 (5 bases). Germline V lookup: CDR1 SQVTM, CDR2 ANQGSEA. There are 15 residues in the CDR3. Trimming left V 0 bases short and J 2 bases short, with 14 bases between. CDR3 sequence (DNA): TGCAGCGTTGAAGATCGGAAGGGGCAGCCCTACGAGCAGTACTTC. Its translation: CSVEDRKGQPYEQYF.

This clonotype was seen only once. V usage is TRBV25-1 and J usage is TRBJ2-7; D is tentatively TRBD1 or TRBD2 (5 bases each). The DNA matches TRBJ2-5 better at its end, which makes the J call doubtful. Per the germline V gene, CDR1 is MGHDK and CDR2 is SYGVNS. The CDR3 has 13 residues. Here the CDR3 reads CASSWDGGETQYF. Written as DNA, the CDR3 is TGTGCCAGCAGTTGGGACGGCGGGGAGACCCAGTACTTC.

The chain joins TRBV20-1 to TRBJ2-7, with 10 bases fitting TRBD1. The V gene's germline CDR1 is DFQATT and CDR2 SNEGSKA (reference sequence). V lost 2 bases, J lost 2 bases, and 3 bases stayed unmatched. This CDR3 has 14 residues. The CDR3 DNA is TGCAGTGCTAGACGGACAGGGGGAACCTACGAGCAGTACTTC. Translating gives CSARRTGGTYEQYF.

The chain is built from TRBV4-2 and TRBJ2-1; D is ambiguous. Trimming took off 3 bases at V and 5 bases at J, with 11 bases between the two ends. Germline V gives CDR1 LGHNA, CDR2 YNFKEQ. This CDR3 contains 14 residues. CDR3 bases: TGTGCCAGCAGCCACTCGGTTAAGAACAATGAGCAGTTCTTC. Encoded protein: CASSHSVKNNEQFF.

This clonotype came up a few times. The chain joins TRBV29-1 to TRBJ2-1; 10 bases fit TRBD2. V lost 6 bases and J lost 3; bases outside the gene matches: 11. CDR3 length equals 16 residues. Germline V lookup: CDR1 SQVTM, CDR2 ANQGSEA. The CDR3 protein is CSVGGGGLADYNEQFF. Here the CDR3 DNA reads TGCAGCGTGGGGGGGGGAGGACTAGCGGACTACAATGAGCAGTTCTTC.

This clonotype turned up a few times. The gene calls are TRBV29-1 and TRBJ2-5; D unresolved. Germline V CDR1 and CDR2: SQVTM, ANQGSEA. The germline V and J ends were trimmed by 3 bases and 3 bases, with 14 bases remaining between them. The CDR3 has 14 amino acids. The CDR3 DNA sequence: TGCAGCGTTGACCCGATGGGTACCGAAGAGACCCAGTACTTC. Its translation: CSVDPMGTEETQYF. The whole variable domain, filled in from reference TRBV29-1 and TRBJ2-5, reads SAVISQKPSRDICQRGTSLTIQCQVDSQVTMMFWYRQQPGQSLTLIATANQGSEATYESGFVIDKFPISRPNLTFSTLTVSNMSPEDSSIYLCSVDPMGTEETQYFGPGTRLLVL.